This TCR beta chain was captured by sequencing in a study of Ad26.COV2.S vaccination and SARS-CoV-2 variants. Study details: Donor participated within the Ad26.COV2.S arm of the COV1001 trial.

The assay was immunoSEQ multiplex PCR, and TCRdb's table has in-frame clones only and misses some. The sample carries 320,000 or so clones, under 90% recorded once. Comments on this clone: Antigen unknown.

Treatment given: 19 received Ad26.COV2.S at low or high dose, single or two shots; 5 received placebo; per-sample allocation not given. Samples analyzed were those drawn on day 63 after the first vaccine or placebo injection. This person who donated was an adult of 18-55 years in Boston. This CDR3 is 15 amino acids long. Looked up from germline, CDR1 is LNHNV and CDR2 is YYDKDF (reference sequence). The V and J ends lost 6 bases and 0 bases respectively, with 12 bases between them. Study-wide results and caveats: Substantial response breadth was reportedly seen for spike-specific CD8+ and CD4+ T cells after vaccination. People who got the vaccine or the placebo had similar non-spike TCR breadth.

The source is a person aged 18-65 years who received the Ad26.COV2.S COVID-19 vaccine or a placebo. V gene TRBV15 combines with J gene TRBJ1-3; unclear D gene. Source: peripheral blood, taken in a trial of Ad26.COV2.S vaccine versus placebo. The CDR3 region has the DNA TGTGCCACCAGTTCCCCTCGGCCCTCTGGAAACACCATATATTTT. Translating gives CATSSPRPSGNTIYF.